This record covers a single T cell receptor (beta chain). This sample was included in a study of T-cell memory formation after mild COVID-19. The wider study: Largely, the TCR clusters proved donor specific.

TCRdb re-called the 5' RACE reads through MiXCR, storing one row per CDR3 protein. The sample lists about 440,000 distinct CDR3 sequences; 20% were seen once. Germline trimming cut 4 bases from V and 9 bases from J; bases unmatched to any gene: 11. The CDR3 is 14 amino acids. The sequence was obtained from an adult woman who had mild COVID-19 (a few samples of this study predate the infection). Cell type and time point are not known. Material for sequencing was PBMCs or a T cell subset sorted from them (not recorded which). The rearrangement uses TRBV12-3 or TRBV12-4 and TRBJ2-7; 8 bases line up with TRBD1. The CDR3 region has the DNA TGTGCCAGCAGTTCCAGGGGGCTCTCGCCACGGCAGTACTTC. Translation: CASSSRGLSPRQYF.